Each of the 30 T cell receptor beta chains below was sequenced from the same sample in a study of tumour-infiltrating T cells in Burkitt lymphoma. The table came from immunoSEQ multiplex PCR; TCRdb's copy has only in-frame clones and leaves some out. The table shows approximately 46,000 clones, with about a third occurring only once. Material for sequencing was tumor tissue. These receptors originate from a human donor with Burkitt lymphoma.

The genes are TRBV4-2 and TRBJ2-5; TRBD2 might be the D (5 bases). The CDR3 runs 15 residues. With 1 base removed from V and 1 base from J, the gap between germline ends came to 10 bases. The V gene's germline CDR1 is LGHNA and CDR2 YNFKEQ. This CDR3 is CASSQGRAAQETQYF. The CDR3 DNA reads as TGTGCCAGCAGCCAAGGGCGGGCAGCCCAAGAGACCCAGTACTTC.

This clone was recorded a few times. The genes are TRBV9 and TRBJ1-1; no clear D. Germline V gene lookup returns CDR1 SGDLS and CDR2 YYNGEE. CDR3 length: 10 amino acids. V was pared by 8 bases and J by 3 bases, with 5 bases between. Written as DNA, the CDR3 is TGTGCCAGGCCCGACACTGAAGCTTTCTTT. Translated: CARPDTEAFF.

This clone occurred a few times. The rearrangement joins TRBV30 to TRBJ1-1; D is unclear. CDR1 GTSNPN and CDR2 SVGIG come from the germline V gene (reference sequence). CDR3 size: 15 residues. V dropped 0 bases and J dropped 0 bases, with 11 bases sitting between them. The CDR3 DNA reads TGTGCCTGGAGTGTAATAGGCCTAATGAACACTGAAGCTTTCTTT. This encodes CAWSVIGLMNTEAFF.

The genes are TRBV5-1 and TRBJ2-7, with D perhaps matching TRBD1 (7 bases). CDR3 size: 15 residues. Per germline, CDR1 SGHRS and CDR2 YFSETQ. V lost 6 bases to trimming and J lost 6 bases, with 22 bases between them. CDR3 coding DNA: TGCGCCAGCACCATTGAGGGACCGCAGGGGGGCGAGCAGTACTTC. Protein sequence: CASTIEGPQGGEQYF.

The gene calls are TRBV28 and TRBJ2-3; TRBD2 aligns across 8 bases. The CDR3 loop spans 14 amino acids. Losses at the gene ends were 5 bases for V and 6 bases for J; bases not matched to a gene: 7. Germline CDR1 and CDR2: MDHEN and SYDVKM. CDR3 sequence (DNA): TGTGCCAGCAGTCTTTCGGGGGGGCCCGATACGCAGTATTTT. As protein: CASSLSGGPDTQYF.

This clone was observed a few times. This sequence joins TRBV5-4 and TRBJ2-2, with D hard to call. V was cut by 4 bases and J by 7 bases, with 8 bases left in between. There are 12 residues in the CDR3. Germline CDR1 and CDR2: SGHNT and YYREEE (reference sequence). The DNA for the CDR3 is TGTGCCAGCAGCCCGCCGGACGGGGAGCTGTTTTTT. The encoded protein is CASSPPDGELFF.

Only one count was recorded for this clone. This sequence joins TRBV11-2 and TRBJ1-4, with D perhaps TRBD1 (5 bases). The CDR3 spans 12 residues. Trimming left V 8 bases short and J 10 bases short, with 14 bases between. Germline CDR1 is SGHAT and CDR2 is FQNNGV. CDR3 nucleotides: TGTGCCAGCGGGAGAGACAGCCTAAAACTGTTTTTT. Translating it yields CASGRDSLKLFF.

This clone was observed a handful of times. The chain has TRBV6-5 and TRBJ1-3; tentatively, D is TRBD1 (5 bases). CDR3 length: 13 residues. Per germline, CDR1 MNHEY and CDR2 SVGAGI. Trimming stripped 8 bases from V and 4 bases from J, with 12 bases between. CDR3 bases: TGTGCCAGCGGCCTTGGGGGGGGAAACACCATATATTTT. This gives the protein CASGLGGGNTIYF.

This chain uses TRBV28 with TRBJ1-4; tentatively, D is TRBD1 (5 bases). Germline values: CDR1 MDHEN, CDR2 SYDVKM. The CDR3 runs 14 residues. V was pared by 6 bases and J by 10 bases, with 18 bases between. CDR3 coding DNA: TGTGCCAGCAGCCGGAATGTGGGGACCCGAAAACTGTTTTTT. It translates to CASSRNVGTRKLFF.

This clone appeared a few times. The chain combines TRBV7-2 with TRBJ2-5; 9 bases are a match to TRBD1. This CDR3 is 14 amino acids long. Germline V gives CDR1 SGHTA, CDR2 FQGNSA. With 6 bases clipped from V and 7 bases from J, the junction kept 9 bases outside the gene matches. For the CDR3, the DNA is TGTGCCAGCAGTCCCACAGGGGGCCACGGGACCCAGTACTTC. This sequence encodes CASSPTGGHGTQYF.

This clone occurred a few times. CDR3 in amino acids: CASSFAGGNTEAFF. CDR3 sequence (DNA): TGTGCCAGCAGTTTCGCGGGGGGAAACACTGAAGCTTTCTTT. V gene TRBV27 combines with J gene TRBJ1-1; D is possibly TRBD1 (5 bases). CDR1 is MNHEY and CDR2 is SMNVEV in the germline V gene (reference sequence). The CDR3 has 14 residues. Trimming removed 3 bases at V and 2 bases at J, with 10 bases between.

This clone was seen a few times. The chain joins TRBV4-3 to TRBJ2-4; D might be TRBD1 or TRBD2, each matching 5 bases. The CDR3 extends over 14 amino acids. Germline V lookup: CDR1 LGHNA, CDR2 YSLEER. Trimming took off 1 base at V and 8 bases at J, with 12 bases between the two ends. CDR3 nucleotide sequence: TGCGCCAGCAGCCAAGGACGGGGCCCGGACATTCAGTACTTC. Encoded protein: CASSQGRGPDIQYF.

In this sample, this clone turned up once. The CDR3 sequence: CASSPSFAADTQYF. Written as DNA, the CDR3 is TGTGCCAGCAGTCCCTCCTTCGCTGCAGATACGCAGTATTTT. This chain connects TRBV27 to TRBJ2-3, with unresolved D. CDR3 length equals 14 residues. Germline V lookup: CDR1 MNHEY, CDR2 SMNVEV (reference sequence). V dropped 5 bases and J dropped 4 bases, with 13 bases sitting between them.

This rearrangement joins TRBV28 to TRBJ1-4; D possibly corresponds to TRBD1 (6 bases). This CDR3 spans 16 amino acids. Germline lookup yields CDR1 MDHEN and CDR2 SYDVKM. Trimming removed 2 bases at V and 5 bases at J, with 15 bases between. CDR3 residues: CASSLPTGHWNEKLFF. The CDR3 DNA follows: TGTGCCAGCAGTTTACCCACGGGACACTGGAATGAAAAACTGTTTTTT.

V is TRBV6-6 and J is TRBJ1-5; maybe TRBD1 (5 bases). This CDR3 is built from 14 residues. Germline lookup yields CDR1 MNHNY and CDR2 SVGAGI (reference sequence). V lost 3 bases to trimming and J lost 3 bases, with 9 bases between them. CDR3 in amino acids: CASSYKGANQPQHF. The CDR3 coding sequence is TGTGCCAGCAGTTATAAAGGGGCCAATCAGCCCCAGCATTTT.

This clone occurred a few times. The V gene is TRBV15, the J gene TRBJ1-1; D unresolved. Trimming took off 0 bases at V and 4 bases at J, with 6 bases between the two ends. This CDR3 contains 13 residues. The V gene's germline CDR1 is LNHNV and CDR2 YYDKDF (reference sequence). The CDR3: CATSREGGTEAFF. CDR3 bases: TGTGCCACCAGCAGAGAAGGTGGCACTGAAGCTTTCTTT.

V gene TRBV11-2 combines with J gene TRBJ1-1, with 10 bases fitting TRBD1. With V trimmed by 5 bases and J by 1 base, 7 bases remained unmatched. The length of the CDR3 is 16 residues. Germline V gene sequence: CDR1 SGHAT, CDR2 FQNNGV. Here the CDR3 reads CASSMGQGFSNTEAFF. The CDR3 coding sequence is TGTGCCAGCAGCATGGGACAGGGGTTTTCGAACACTGAAGCTTTCTTT.

This clone has just a few counts. A read error may account for a junction end that differs from germline. The CDR3 region is CASSERDRVLIF. The CDR3 DNA is TGTGCCAGCAGTGAAAGAGACAGGGTGCTGATCTTC. The chain is built from TRBV2 and TRBJ2-1, with 7 bases fitting TRBD1. Per the germline V gene, CDR1 is SNHLY and CDR2 is FYNNEI. This CDR3 spans 12 amino acids.

This clone has a handful of counts. The chain joins TRBV9 to TRBJ2-7; 8 positions match TRBD1. This CDR3 spans 14 amino acids. The V gene's germline CDR1 is SGDLS and CDR2 YYNGEE. The ends lost 3 bases at V and 5 bases at J; junction bases unmatched: 7. This CDR3 reads CASSADRGSHEQYF. The CDR3 DNA follows: TGTGCCAGCAGCGCAGACAGGGGTAGCCACGAGCAGTACTTC.

This clone was picked up a small number of times. The chain combines TRBV5-4 with TRBJ1-1; no reliable D call. The CDR3 is 12 residues long. Germline CDR1 and CDR2: SGHNT and YYREEE (reference sequence). Trimming removed 6 bases from V and 5 bases from J, with 11 bases in between. CDR3 protein: CASTLEGTEAFF. In DNA, the CDR3 is TGTGCCAGCACTCTTGAGGGTACTGAAGCTTTCTTT.

The chain employs TRBV5-1 and TRBJ2-2; 8 bases fit TRBD2. The CDR3 is made up of 15 amino acids. Germline assignment: CDR1 SGHRS and CDR2 YFSETQ. Trimming removed 4 bases from V and 4 bases from J; junction bases left unmatched: 6. In DNA form, the CDR3 reads TGCGCCAGCAGCATGACGGGGGGGGGCACCGGGGAGCTGTTTTTT. Residues: CASSMTGGGTGELFF.

V is TRBV18 and J is TRBJ1-1; D not certain. CDR3 size: 17 residues. V lost 3 bases and J 0 bases, leaving 17 bases between the germline ends. Germline V CDR1 and CDR2: KGHSH, LQKENI. DNA for the CDR3: TGTGCCAGCTCACCCGCATATAATCACATTATGAACACTGAAGCTTTCTTT. Translated, it gives CASSPAYNHIMNTEAFF. Complete variable domain (other parts from reference TRBV18 and TRBJ1-1): NAGVMQNPRHLVRRRGQEARLRCSPMKGHSHVYWYRQLPEEGLKFMVYLQKENIIDESGMPKERFSAEFPKEGPSILRIQQVVRGDSAAYFCASSPAYNHIMNTEAFFGQGTRLTVV.

In nucleotides, the CDR3 is TGTGCCACCAGCGGACAACAGGGGCCCACAGATACGCAGTATTTT. This encodes CATSGQQGPTDTQYF. The chain carries TRBV15 and TRBJ2-3, with TRBD1 matching 7 bases. The CDR3 loop spans 15 amino acids. V trimming: 5 bases; J trimming: 2 bases; junction bases outside the gene matches: 7. Germline V gives CDR1 LNHNV, CDR2 YYDKDF (reference sequence).

This clone was counted only a few times. This chain links TRBV5-6 with TRBJ1-1; D is possibly TRBD1 (6 bases). The CDR3 covers 17 residues. V lost 4 bases to trimming and J lost 5 bases, with 24 bases between them. CDR1 SGHDT and CDR2 YYEEEE come from the germline V gene. In DNA form, the CDR3 reads TGTGCCAGCAGCCCAGGGGAAGGGAGGTACAGAAGGACTGAAGCTTTCTTT. Translated: CASSPGEGRYRRTEAFF.

The rearrangement joins TRBV29-1 to TRBJ2-7; maybe TRBD2 (6 bases). Germline V gene lookup returns CDR1 SQVTM and CDR2 ANQGSEA. Trimming took 4 bases from V and 0 from J, leaving 13 bases between them. The CDR3 sequence is 14 residues long. In DNA form, the CDR3 reads TGCAGCGTTGTTGGGGGGTCGAGCTCCTACGAGCAGTACTTC. The encoded protein is CSVVGGSSSYEQYF.

This sequence joins TRBV30 and TRBJ2-4; tentatively, D is TRBD2 (5 bases). The CDR3 loop spans 14 amino acids. Germline V gene sequence: CDR1 GTSNPN, CDR2 SVGIG (reference sequence). With 2 bases removed from V and 1 base from J, the gap between germline ends came to 9 bases. CDR3 DNA sequence: TGTGCCTGGAGTCCGACGGGGGCCAAAAACATTCAGTACTTC. This sequence encodes CAWSPTGAKNIQYF.

This rearrangement joins TRBV6-5 to TRBJ1-3; tentative D call: TRBD1 (6 bases). The CDR3 contains 15 residues. The germline CDR1 and CDR2 sequences are MNHEY and SVGAGI. The chain's CDR3 is CATGAARGSGNTIYF. The CDR3 nucleotides are TGTGCAACGGGGGCCGCCCGAGGCTCTGGAAACACCATATATTTT.

This clone was seen more than once but under ten times. The rearrangement links TRBV4-1 to TRBJ1-2; D perhaps matches TRBD1 (5 bases). In germline, CDR1 is MGHRA, CDR2 YSYEKL. The CDR3 is made up of 16 amino acids. The germline V and J ends were trimmed by 5 bases and 5 bases, with 21 bases remaining between them. The CDR3 is CASSKTGTQMGYGYTF. In DNA, the CDR3 is TGCGCCAGCAGCAAAACCGGGACCCAGATGGGTTATGGCTACACCTTC.

This clone has just a few counts. The chain couples TRBV7-2 to TRBJ1-2, with D hard to call. The V gene's germline CDR1 is SGHTA and CDR2 FQGNSA. The CDR3 contains 13 residues. V lost 3 bases to trimming and J lost 3 bases, with 8 bases between them. The CDR3: CASSFSRDYGYTF. The DNA of the CDR3 is TGTGCCAGCAGCTTTTCCCGGGACTATGGCTACACCTTC.

This sequence joins TRBV6-5 and TRBJ2-7; D call uncertain. CDR3 length: 13 residues. Trimming cost V 6 bases and J 6 bases, with 15 bases left between them. The germline V gene encodes CDR1 MNHEY and CDR2 SVGAGI. The CDR3 is CASSGSLLGEQYF. CDR3 in DNA: TGTGCCAGCAGCGGTTCCCTATTGGGCGAGCAGTACTTC.